This T cell receptor (beta chain) was identified during a study of shared clonotypes between healthy human individuals. About the research overall: The cohort had a couple of women and three men, ages 18 to 49. There were three CD4 naive, three CD4 memory, two CD8 naive and one CD8 memory plates per donor. Findings of the study overall: Sharing across a few donors was seen in 4% to 6.5% of naive CD4 clonotypes.

Deep level was the assay's run setting. Profiling relied on immunoSEQ multiplex PCR, and the TCRdb table lists in-frame clones only, not all of them. The data show approximately 2.4 million clones, approximately 94% seen once. This clone occurred once. Its antigen is undetermined. Between the trimmed V and J ends, which lost 4 bases and 8 bases, there was a span of 11 bases. Germline assignment: CDR1 LNHDA and CDR2 SQIVND (reference sequence). The CDR3 is made up of 12 amino acids. Sequencing input: naive CD4+ T cells sorted from blood. Subset of the sample: CD45RA+ positively selected. This chain joins TRBV19 and TRBJ1-2, with D unclear. The TCR originated in a man between 18 and 35 years old in good health. CDR3 bases: TGTGCCAGTAGTAACCATCGGTCGGGCTACACCTTC. Its translation: CASSNHRSGYTF.